These T cell receptor beta chains were read from a single sample in a study of OX40 agonist ivuxolimab in advanced cancers. The table came from immunoSEQ multiplex PCR; TCRdb's copy has only in-frame clones and leaves some out. The sample yields 43,000 or so clones, around nine tenths seen once. This material consisted of CD4+ or CD8+ T cells sorted from blood, taken in a trial of the OX40 agonist ivuxolimab. Source of these receptors: an adult with an advanced solid tumor such as melanoma, head and neck, liver or kidney cancer. Each CDR3 is given with its conserved first and last residue. A D gene is named only where the DNA matches it firmly. Size is stated for part of the rows, as once, few or many counts, or as a class when the clone is expanded.

J: TRBJ2-7
size: NA
V: TRBV19
D: NA
DNA: TGTGCCAGTAGTATTCAGGGTGCCTACGAGCAGTACTTC
CDR3: CASSIQGAYEQYF

J: TRBJ1-5
size: NA
V: TRBV6-5
D: NA
DNA: TGTGCCAGCAGTTTAAGTAGGAATCAGCCCCAGCATTTT
CDR3: CASSLSRNQPQHF

J: TRBJ2-3
size: NA
V: TRBV6-1
D: NA
DNA: TGTGCCAGTTCGCGGGGCGCTAGCACAGATACGCAGTATTTT
CDR3: CASSRGASTDTQYF

J: TRBJ2-7
size: NA
V: TRBV28
D: TRBD1
DNA: TGTGCCAGCAGTTTATCCGGGACAGGGAATAGGGACGAGCAGTACTTC
CDR3: CASSLSGTGNRDEQYF

J: TRBJ1-1
size: NA
V: TRBV28
D: NA
DNA: TGTGCCAGCAGTCCCAGCGTCGGCGAAGCTTTCTTT
CDR3: CASSPSVGEAFF

J: TRBJ1-1
size: NA
V: TRBV10-3
D: NA
DNA: TGTGCCATCAGTGCCGACCCAGGGGACACTGAAGCTTTCTTT
CDR3: CAISADPGDTEAFF

J: TRBJ1-2
size: NA
V: TRBV6-6
D: NA
DNA: TGTGCCAGCAGTTACGGTGGGGGCGCCAAGAATGGCTACACCTTC
CDR3: CASSYGGGAKNGYTF

J: TRBJ2-7
size: NA
V: TRBV19
D: NA
DNA: TGTGCCAGTAGTAGGGGACTTTCCTACGAGCAGTACTTC
CDR3: CASSRGLSYEQYF

J: TRBJ1-4
size: NA
V: TRBV19
D: NA
DNA: TGTGCCAGTAGTAGTCGGGGACATAAAAATGAAAAACTGTTTTTT
CDR3: CASSSRGHKNEKLFF

J: TRBJ2-3
size: NA
V: TRBV5-6
D: TRBD1
DNA: TGTGCCAGCAGCCCGGGACAGGGGGCCGGGGATACGCAGTATTTT
CDR3: CASSPGQGAGDTQYF

J: TRBJ1-2
size: few
V: TRBV5-4
D: TRBD1
DNA: TGTGCCAGCAGCGATGGACAGGGGCTATCAATTGGCTACACCTTC
CDR3: CASSDGQGLSIGYTF

J: TRBJ2-7
size: NA
V: TRBV28
D: TRBD2
DNA: TGTGCCAGCAGTCCCCCGGGGAGCGGGAGTATCCACGAGCAGTACTTC
CDR3: CASSPPGSGSIHEQYF

J: TRBJ2-7
size: NA
V: TRBV11-1
D: TRBD1
DNA: TGTGCCAGCAGCCACAGGGGTAGTAGTGGATTTGACGAGCAGTACTTC
CDR3: CASSHRGSSGFDEQYF

J: TRBJ2-1
size: NA
V: TRBV14
D: NA
DNA: TGTGCCAGCAGCCAAGATGGTTATGCATTCGATGAGCAGTTCTTC
CDR3: CASSQDGYAFDEQFF

J: TRBJ1-5
size: NA
V: TRBV28
D: TRBD1
DNA: TGTGCCAGCAGATGGACAGGGGATAATCAGCCCCAGCATTTT
CDR3: CASRWTGDNQPQHF

J: TRBJ1-5
size: few
V: TRBV28
D: TRBD1
DNA: TGTGCCAGCAGTCCCAGGACAGGGCTTCAGCCCCAGCATTTT
CDR3: CASSPRTGLQPQHF

J: TRBJ2-1
size: NA
V: TRBV7-2
D: TRBD1
DNA: TGTGCCAGCAGCTTAAGGGGGCAGGGTGAGCAGTTCTTC
CDR3: CASSLRGQGEQFF

J: TRBJ2-5
size: NA
V: TRBV7-9
D: NA
DNA: TGTGCCAGCAGCTCCACAGGGGAGACCCAGTACTTC
CDR3: CASSSTGETQYF

J: TRBJ1-5
size: NA
V: TRBV28
D: TRBD1
DNA: TGTGCCAGCAGTTCGACAGGGGGGGCCCAGCATTTT
CDR3: CASSSTGGAQHF

J: TRBJ2-7
size: NA
V: TRBV18
D: NA
DNA: TGTGCCAGCTCACCACAGGGGAAGGGCTACGAGCAGTACTTC
CDR3: CASSPQGKGYEQYF

J: TRBJ2-7
size: NA
V: TRBV7-9
D: TRBD2
DNA: TGTGCCAGCGGTCGATTCGGGCGCGGGACTAGCGGTCCGTCCTACGAGCAGTACTTC
CDR3: CASGRFGRGTSGPSYEQYF

J: TRBJ2-7
size: NA
V: TRBV5-1
D: NA
DNA: TGCGCCAGCAGCTTGGACTATACCTACGAGCAGTACTTC
CDR3: CASSLDYTYEQYF

J: TRBJ2-7
size: NA
V: TRBV5-1
D: NA
DNA: TGCGCCAGCAGCTATTTCGACCGGCGGGAGCAGTACTTC
CDR3: CASSYFDRREQYF

J: TRBJ2-2
size: NA
V: TRBV28
D: TRBD2
DNA: TGTGCCAGCAGTTCCGGGACTAGCGGATACACCGGGGAGCTGTTTTTT
CDR3: CASSSGTSGYTGELFF

J: TRBJ1-2
size: NA
V: TRBV28
D: NA
DNA: TGTGCCAGCAGCCTCTCGGGCCAGGGAGATAGGAATGGCTACACCTTC
CDR3: CASSLSGQGDRNGYTF

J: TRBJ2-2
size: NA
V: TRBV11-2
D: NA
DNA: TGTGCCAGCAGCCTTCCGACAGGGAACACCGGGGAGCTGTTTTTT
CDR3: CASSLPTGNTGELFF

J: TRBJ2-2
size: NA
V: TRBV9
D: NA
DNA: TGTGCCAGCAGCGTAGCCGGGACCTATGGTACCGGGGAGCTGTTTTTT
CDR3: CASSVAGTYGTGELFF

J: TRBJ2-7
size: NA
V: TRBV28
D: TRBD2
DNA: TGTGCCAGCAGTAGGGAAGCGGGAGGGCCTTACGAGCAGTACTTC
CDR3: CASSREAGGPYEQYF

J: TRBJ1-2
size: NA
V: TRBV7-2
D: NA
DNA: TGTGCCAGCAGCTTAAATATAGGAGGGGGGATGTTTGGCTACACCTTC
CDR3: CASSLNIGGGMFGYTF

J: TRBJ1-3
size: NA
V: TRBV2
D: TRBD1
DNA: TGTGCCAGCAAGACACAGGGGGCTAGTGGAAACACCATATATTTT
CDR3: CASKTQGASGNTIYF

J: TRBJ2-1
size: NA
V: TRBV19
D: TRBD2
DNA: TGTGCCAGTAGTAATGGCGGGAGCGGATACAATGAGCAGTTCTTC
CDR3: CASSNGGSGYNEQFF

J: TRBJ2-5
size: NA
V: TRBV4-3
D: NA
DNA: TGCGCCAGCAGCTGGGGGACGGGAACCGCCGCATCGACCCAGTACTTC
CDR3: CASSWGTGTAASTQYF

J: TRBJ1-1
size: NA
V: TRBV5-4
D: TRBD1
DNA: TGTGCCAGCAGCTCCCAAACCGGGACAGTGAACACTGAAGCTTTCTTT
CDR3: CASSSQTGTVNTEAFF

J: TRBJ1-1
size: once
V: TRBV5-1
D: NA
DNA: TGCGCCAGCAGCTACGGGGGCGACACTGAAGCTTTCTTT
CDR3: CASSYGGDTEAFF

J: TRBJ1-2
size: NA
V: TRBV30
D: NA
DNA: TGTGCCTGGAGGCAGAACTATGGCTACACCTTC
CDR3: CAWRQNYGYTF

J: TRBJ2-7
size: NA
V: TRBV6-1
D: NA
DNA: TGTGCCAGCCGGCAGAGCAGTCCCTACGAGCAGTACTTC
CDR3: CASRQSSPYEQYF

J: TRBJ2-3
size: NA
V: TRBV7-3
D: NA
DNA: TGTGCCAGCAGCTTAAGGGCGGATACGCAGTATTTT
CDR3: CASSLRADTQYF

J: TRBJ2-7
size: NA
V: TRBV7-3
D: NA
DNA: TGTGCCAGCAGCACCTACGCGGGTAAAACCTACGAGCAGTACTTC
CDR3: CASSTYAGKTYEQYF

J: TRBJ2-3
size: NA
V: TRBV25-1
D: TRBD1
DNA: TGTGCCAGCGTAGGGGGCTCAGATACGCAGTATTTT
CDR3: CASVGGSDTQYF

J: TRBJ2-5
size: NA
V: TRBV23-1
D: NA
DNA: TGCGCCAGCAACTTACCGGGAAACCAAGAGACCCAGTACTTC
CDR3: CASNLPGNQETQYF

J: TRBJ1-5
size: NA
V: TRBV19
D: NA
DNA: TGTGCCAGTAGTATAGATCGGGGGGCGCTGGATCAGCCCCAGCATTTT
CDR3: CASSIDRGALDQPQHF

J: TRBJ2-7
size: NA
V: TRBV11-2
D: NA
DNA: TGTGCCAGCAGCTTTGCGGAGGGCGAGCAGTACTTC
CDR3: CASSFAEGEQYF

J: TRBJ2-1
size: NA
V: TRBV7-2
D: NA
DNA: TGTGCCAGCAGCTTAGATTCTGTCTCATTAAATGAGCAGTTCTTC
CDR3: CASSLDSVSLNEQFF

J: TRBJ1-1
size: NA
V: TRBV28
D: NA
DNA: TGTGCCAGCAGTTGGGGGAAAATGACTGAAGCTTTCTTT
CDR3: CASSWGKMTEAFF

J: TRBJ1-2
size: NA
V: TRBV5-4
D: NA
DNA: TGTGCCAGCAGCCGCCCCGGCCAGGGTTATGGCTACACCTTC
CDR3: CASSRPGQGYGYTF

J: TRBJ2-7
size: NA
V: TRBV4-3
D: TRBD1
DNA: TGCGCCAGCAGCCAATTACAGGGGAACGAGCAGTACTTC
CDR3: CASSQLQGNEQYF

J: TRBJ2-3
size: few
V: TRBV13
D: NA
DNA: TGTGCCAGCAGCCAGAGGGCAGGTGGGACAGATACGCAGTATTTT
CDR3: CASSQRAGGTDTQYF

J: TRBJ2-5
size: NA
V: TRBV7-2
D: NA
DNA: TGTGCCAGCAGCTTGGCGGGATTGAGGGAGACCCAGTACTTC
CDR3: CASSLAGLRETQYF

J: TRBJ2-1
size: once
V: TRBV9
D: NA
DNA: TGTGCCAGCAGCCACACCGATTACAATGAGCAGTTCTTC
CDR3: CASSHTDYNEQFF

J: TRBJ2-1
size: NA
V: TRBV7-2
D: NA
DNA: TGTGCCAGCACCATACAGGGAGTCTATGAGCAGTTCTTC
CDR3: CASTIQGVYEQFF